The clone carrying this T cell receptor beta chain was recorded a few times. The data stem from a study of response to subunit inactivated influenza vaccine. TCRdb used MiXCR to reprocess the RT-PCR reads, holding one entry per CDR3 protein. The sample contains about 540,000 distinct CDR3 sequences, around 25% of which appear only once. The CDR3 is 15 residues long. Germline values: CDR1 SGHRS, CDR2 YFSETQ. Trimming left V 6 bases short and J 5 bases short, with 17 bases between. This same sample was also taken into another study, of T cells expressing NK-cell markers. That source adds: The cDNA for TCR beta came from 5'RACE template switching with UMIs. Beta-chain profiling covered CD3+CD56+NKG2C+, CD3+CD56+NKG2C- and CD3+CD56-NKG2C+ sorted subsets. NKG2C+ dominant clonotypes from over five donors made up about 1.0-7.5% of CD8+ T cells.

The V and J genes are TRBV5-1 and TRBJ2-2, with TRBD1 as a possible D gene (6 bases). Sequenced material: CD4+ T cells sorted from PBMCs, taken 11 to 12 days after vaccination. This TCR was recovered from a man aged 45-60 years who received an inactivated influenza vaccine. CDR3 amino acids: CASTPRQGRTGELFF. The CDR3 DNA sequence: TGCGCCAGCACCCCACGGCAGGGGCGGACCGGGGAGCTGTTTTTT.